This T cell receptor (beta chain) derives from a study of PD-1 blockade in classical Hodgkin lymphoma. The overall study: Intravenous delivery of nivolumab at 3 mg/kg to patients occurred every 2 weeks.

Every patient experienced relapse after autologous stem cell transplantation, and brentuximab vedotin exposure varied. The V end was cut by 5 bases, the J end by 4 bases, with 12 bases between. Per the germline V gene, CDR1 is SQVTM and CDR2 is ANQGSEA. CDR3 length equals 13 residues. Using immunoSEQ multiplex PCR, the repertoire was profiled, and TCRdb retains in-frame clones only, with some absent. The table has 23,000 or so clones, about 80% seen once. Points from the study as a whole: Researchers reported that CD4+ TCR diversity, though not CD8+, rose significantly by C4D1. After ASCT, patients who started nivolumab under 1 year later were excluded. Newly diagnosed patients were said to have less baseline TCR diversity than healthy donors did.

Details on this clone: The antigen remains unidentified.

Here the sequenced sample was peripheral blood mononuclear cells (PBMCs), taken at baseline. This chain joins TRBV29-1 and TRBJ2-1; no definite D call. This receptor was identified in a human donor with classical Hodgkin lymphoma. This CDR3 reads CSVHGRAYNEQFF. The CDR3, as DNA: TGCAGCGTTCACGGGCGCGCTTACAATGAGCAGTTCTTC.